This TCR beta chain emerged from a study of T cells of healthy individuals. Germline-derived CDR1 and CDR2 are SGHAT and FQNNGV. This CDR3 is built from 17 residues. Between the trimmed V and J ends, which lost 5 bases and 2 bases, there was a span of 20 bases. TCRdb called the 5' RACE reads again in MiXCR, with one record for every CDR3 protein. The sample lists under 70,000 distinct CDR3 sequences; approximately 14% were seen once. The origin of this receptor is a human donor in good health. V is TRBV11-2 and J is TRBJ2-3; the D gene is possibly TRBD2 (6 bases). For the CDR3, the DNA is TGTGCCAGCAGCCGCGGGACCCGGGTTATAAACACAGATACGCAGTATTTT. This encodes CASSRGTRVINTDTQYF.